The clone carrying this T cell receptor beta chain has ten or more counts. Its antigen remains unidentified. The V gene end was trimmed by 6 bases and the J gene end by 0 bases; junction bases not matched to a gene: 5. Germline V CDR1 and CDR2: DFQATT, SNEGSKA (reference sequence). The CDR3 has 14 residues. Aged 18 to 65, the patients with hyperthyroidism had under 2 months' duration and were newly diagnosed. The study amplified TCR beta CDR3 regions using RNA transcripts. RT-PCR was first run with HTBI primers, then multiplex PCR in a second round. One entry per CDR3 protein, called by TCRdb with MiXCR from the multiplex PCR reads. The data hold about 370,000 distinct CDR3 sequences, with about 18% observed a single time. This sample was included in a study of Graves' ophthalmopathy and Graves' hyperthyroidism. Study summary: Upon initial diagnosis and before any treatment, peripheral blood was collected. General observations from the study: Prediction of ophthalmopathy progression reached about 70% sensitivity and 72.22% specificity.

The sequence derives from an adult woman with stable Graves' hyperthyroidism. The gene calls are TRBV20-1 and TRBJ1-5; 7 bases are a match to TRBD1. The sequencing sample was made of peripheral blood. For the CDR3, the DNA is TGCAGTGCCACCGGGGACAGTAGCAATCAGCCCCAGCATTTT. As protein: CSATGDSSNQPQHF.